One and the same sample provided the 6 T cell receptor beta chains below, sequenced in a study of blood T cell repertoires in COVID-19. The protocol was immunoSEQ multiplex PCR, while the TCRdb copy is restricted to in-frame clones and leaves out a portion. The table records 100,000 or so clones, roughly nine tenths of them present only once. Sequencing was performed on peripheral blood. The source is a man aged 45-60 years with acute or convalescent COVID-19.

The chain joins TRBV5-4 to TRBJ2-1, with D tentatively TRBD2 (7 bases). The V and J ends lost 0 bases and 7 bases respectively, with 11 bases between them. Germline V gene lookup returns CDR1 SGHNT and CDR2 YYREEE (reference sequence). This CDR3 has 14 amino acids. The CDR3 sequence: CASSLAGGQNEQFF. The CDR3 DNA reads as TGTGCCAGCAGCTTGGCCGGGGGGCAAAATGAGCAGTTCTTC.

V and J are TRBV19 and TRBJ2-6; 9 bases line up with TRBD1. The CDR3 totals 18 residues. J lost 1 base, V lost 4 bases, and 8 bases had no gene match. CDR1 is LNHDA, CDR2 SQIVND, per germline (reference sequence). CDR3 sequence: CASSTGTGTGSGANVLTF. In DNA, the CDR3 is TGTGCCAGTAGTACCGGGACCGGGACAGGGTCTGGGGCCAACGTCCTGACTTTC.

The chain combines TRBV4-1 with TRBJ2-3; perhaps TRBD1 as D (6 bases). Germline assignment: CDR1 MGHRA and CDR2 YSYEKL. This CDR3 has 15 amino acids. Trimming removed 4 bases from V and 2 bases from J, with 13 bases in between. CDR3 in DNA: TGCGCCAGCAGCCCGCCGGGACACACCACAGATACGCAGTATTTT. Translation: CASSPPGHTTDTQYF.

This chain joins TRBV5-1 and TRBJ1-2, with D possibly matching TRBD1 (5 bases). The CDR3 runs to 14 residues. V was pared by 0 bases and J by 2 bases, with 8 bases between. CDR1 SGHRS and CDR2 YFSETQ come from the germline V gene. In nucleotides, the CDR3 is TGCGCCAGCAGCTTGGACCAGGGAAACTATGGCTACACCTTC. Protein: CASSLDQGNYGYTF.

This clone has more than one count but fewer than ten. CDR3 in DNA: TGTGCCAGCAGCCGGGACAGGGACTATGGCTACACCTTC. Its translation is CASSRDRDYGYTF. The chain recombines TRBV12-3 or TRBV12-4 with TRBJ1-2; 9 nucleotides align to TRBD1. This CDR3 region has 13 residues. Trimming at V came to 6 bases and at J to 3 bases, leaving 2 bases not matched to a gene.

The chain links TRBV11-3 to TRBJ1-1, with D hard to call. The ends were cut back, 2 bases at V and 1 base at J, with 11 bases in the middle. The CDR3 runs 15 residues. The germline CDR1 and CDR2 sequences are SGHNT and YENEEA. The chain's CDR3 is CASSLSRSRNTEAFF. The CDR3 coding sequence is TGTGCCAGCAGCTTAAGTAGATCACGGAACACTGAAGCTTTCTTT. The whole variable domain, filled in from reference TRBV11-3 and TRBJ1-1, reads EAGVVQSPRYKIIEKKQPVAFWCNPISGHNTLYWYLQNLGQGPELLIRYENEEAVDDSQLPKDRFSAERLKGVDSTLKIQPAELGDSAVYLCASSLSRSRNTEAFFGQGTRLTVV.